The present entry profiles one T cell receptor (beta chain) with its context. What it recognizes is unknown. The sample comes from a study of shared clonotypes between healthy human individuals. Study results and caveats: Naive subsets generally exceeded memory subsets in estimated richness. In four donors, about 5% of naive CD4 clonotypes appeared in common.

CDR1 SGHAT and CDR2 FQNNGV come from the germline V gene. Deletions cut 4 bases from V and 4 bases from J, with 10 bases between. The CDR3 loop spans 13 amino acids. In the authors' methods: With immunoSEQ giving junction-only sequences and no quality scores, filtering differed. This table comes from immunoSEQ multiplex PCR, and its TCRdb copy is limited to in-frame clones, with some not included. That table gives V, J and clone size, and the DNA gave D and trimming. The sample gives 2 million to 3 million clones, under 95% of which show up once; around 0.37% is in the top ten. The sequenced material came from naive CD4+ T cells from PBMCs. The subset denotes: CD45RA+ positively selected. The V gene is TRBV11-2, the J gene TRBJ1-1; D call uncertain. This TCR was sampled from a man aged 18 to 35 in good health. Some clones in this sample may be carry-over from other donors' samples. CDR3 in amino acids: CASSYTSLTEAFF. DNA for the CDR3: TGTGCCAGCAGCTACACTTCCCTCACTGAAGCTTTCTTT.